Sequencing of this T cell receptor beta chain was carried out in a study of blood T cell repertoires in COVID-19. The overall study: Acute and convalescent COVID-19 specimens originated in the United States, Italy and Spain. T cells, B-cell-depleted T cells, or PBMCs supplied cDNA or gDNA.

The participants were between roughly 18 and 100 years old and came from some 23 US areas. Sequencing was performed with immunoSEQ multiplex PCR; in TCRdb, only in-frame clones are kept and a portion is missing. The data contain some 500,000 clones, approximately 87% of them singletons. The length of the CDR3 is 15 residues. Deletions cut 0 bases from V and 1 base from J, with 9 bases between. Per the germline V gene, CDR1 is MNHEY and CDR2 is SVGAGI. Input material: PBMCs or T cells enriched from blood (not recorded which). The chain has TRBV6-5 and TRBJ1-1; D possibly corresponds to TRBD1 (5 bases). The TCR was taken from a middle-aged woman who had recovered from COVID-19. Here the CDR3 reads CASSYSPRANTEAFF. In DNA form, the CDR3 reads TGTGCCAGCAGTTACTCGCCCAGGGCGAACACTGAAGCTTTCTTT.